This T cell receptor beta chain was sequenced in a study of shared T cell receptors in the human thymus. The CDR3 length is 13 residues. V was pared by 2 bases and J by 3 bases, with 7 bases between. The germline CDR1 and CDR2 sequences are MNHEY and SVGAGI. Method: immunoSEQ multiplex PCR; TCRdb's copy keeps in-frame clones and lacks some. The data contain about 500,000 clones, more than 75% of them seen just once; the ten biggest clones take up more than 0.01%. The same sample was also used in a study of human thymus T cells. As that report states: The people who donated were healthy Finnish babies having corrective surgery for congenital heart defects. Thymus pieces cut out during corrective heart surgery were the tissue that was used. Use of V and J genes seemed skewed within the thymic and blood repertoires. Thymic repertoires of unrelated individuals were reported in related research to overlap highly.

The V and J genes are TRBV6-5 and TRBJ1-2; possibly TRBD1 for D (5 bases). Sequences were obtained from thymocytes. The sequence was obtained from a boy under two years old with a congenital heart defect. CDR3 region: CASSYQGHYGYTF. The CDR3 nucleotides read TGTGCCAGCAGTTACCAGGGTCACTATGGCTACACCTTC.